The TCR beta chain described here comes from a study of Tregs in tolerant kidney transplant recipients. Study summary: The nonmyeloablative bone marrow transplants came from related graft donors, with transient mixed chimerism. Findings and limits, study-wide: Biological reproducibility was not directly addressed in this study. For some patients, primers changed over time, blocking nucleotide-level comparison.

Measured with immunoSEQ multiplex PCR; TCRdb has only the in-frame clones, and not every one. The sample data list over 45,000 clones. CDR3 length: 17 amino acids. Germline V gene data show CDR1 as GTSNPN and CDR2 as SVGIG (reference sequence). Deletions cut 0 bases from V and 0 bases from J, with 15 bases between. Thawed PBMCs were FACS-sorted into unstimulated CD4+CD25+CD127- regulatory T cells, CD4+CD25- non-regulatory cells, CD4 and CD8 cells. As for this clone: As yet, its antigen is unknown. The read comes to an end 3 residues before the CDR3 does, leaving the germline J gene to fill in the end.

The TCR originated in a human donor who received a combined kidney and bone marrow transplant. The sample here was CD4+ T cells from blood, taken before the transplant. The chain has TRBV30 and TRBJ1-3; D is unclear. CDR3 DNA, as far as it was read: TGTGCCTGGAGTGTACGTGGGCAGCCGACCTCTGGAAACACC. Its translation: CAWSVRGQPTSGNT. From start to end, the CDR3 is CAWSVRGQPTSGNTIYF.